This TCR beta chain stems from a study of blood T cell repertoires in COVID-19. Study in general: Acute-phase and convalescent COVID-19 samples originated in the United States, Italy and Spain. PBMCs, B-cell-depleted T cells, or T cells provided the cDNA or gDNA that made up the material.

Under the authors' procedure: Cell counts per sample came from amplifying reference gene primers. Only in-frame clones appear in the TCRdb table, and some are missing; sequencing was by immunoSEQ multiplex PCR. V, J and clone size are those of that table, while D and trimming were read from the DNA. This table has some 220,000 clones, around 84% appearing once. The clonotype comes from a man aged 45 to 65 with active or convalescent COVID-19. Sequencing input: peripheral blood.

CDR3 coding DNA: TGTGCCAGCAGAACAGGGGTTGCATACGAGCAGTACTTC. Its protein product is CASRTGVAYEQYF. This chain joins TRBV6-5 and TRBJ2-7; 7 bases agree with TRBD1. CDR3 length: 13 amino acids. The V gene's germline CDR1 is MNHEY and CDR2 SVGAGI. Trimming took 6 bases from V and 4 from J; bases not matched to a gene: 6.